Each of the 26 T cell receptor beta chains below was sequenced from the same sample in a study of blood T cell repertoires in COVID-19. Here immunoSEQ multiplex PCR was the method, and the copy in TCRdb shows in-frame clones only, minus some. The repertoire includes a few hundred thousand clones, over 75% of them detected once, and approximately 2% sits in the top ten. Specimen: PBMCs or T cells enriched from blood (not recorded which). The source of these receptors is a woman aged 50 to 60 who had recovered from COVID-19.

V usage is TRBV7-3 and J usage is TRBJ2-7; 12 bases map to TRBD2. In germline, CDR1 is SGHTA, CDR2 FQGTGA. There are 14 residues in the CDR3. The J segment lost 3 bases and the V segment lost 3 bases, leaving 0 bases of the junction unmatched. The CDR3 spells CASSLTSGSYEQYF. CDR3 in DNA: TGTGCCAGCAGCTTGACTAGCGGGAGCTACGAGCAGTACTTC. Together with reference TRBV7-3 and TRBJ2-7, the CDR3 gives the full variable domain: GAGVSQTPSNKVTEKGKYVELRCDPISGHTALYWYRQSLGQGPEFLIYFQGTGAADDSGLPNDRFFAVRPEGSVSTLKIQRTERGDSAVYLCASSLTSGSYEQYFGPGTRLTVT.

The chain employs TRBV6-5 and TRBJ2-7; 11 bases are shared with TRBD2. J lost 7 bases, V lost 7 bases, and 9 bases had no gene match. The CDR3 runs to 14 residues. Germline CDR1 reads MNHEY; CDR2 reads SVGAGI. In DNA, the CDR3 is TGTGCCAGCACAACTAGCGGGAGTGGGCGAGAGCAGTACTTC. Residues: CASTTSGSGREQYF.

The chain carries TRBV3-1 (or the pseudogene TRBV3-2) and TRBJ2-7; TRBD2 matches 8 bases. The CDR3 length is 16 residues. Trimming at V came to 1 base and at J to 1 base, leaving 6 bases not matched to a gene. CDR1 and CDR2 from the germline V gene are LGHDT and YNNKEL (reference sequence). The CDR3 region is CASSQVYSGTSYEQYF. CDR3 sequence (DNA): TGTGCCAGCAGCCAAGTCTATAGCGGGACATCCTACGAGCAGTACTTC.

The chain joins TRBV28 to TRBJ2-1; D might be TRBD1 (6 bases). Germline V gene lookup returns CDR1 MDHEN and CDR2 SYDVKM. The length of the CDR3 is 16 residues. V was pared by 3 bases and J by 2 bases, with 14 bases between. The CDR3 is CASSFIGTTAYNEQFF. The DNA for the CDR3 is TGTGCCAGCAGTTTCATCGGGACAACTGCCTACAATGAGCAGTTCTTC.

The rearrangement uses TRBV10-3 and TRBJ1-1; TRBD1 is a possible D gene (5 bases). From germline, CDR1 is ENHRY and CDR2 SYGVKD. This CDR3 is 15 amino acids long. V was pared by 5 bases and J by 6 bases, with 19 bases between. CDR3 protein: CAISSSVARVSEAFF. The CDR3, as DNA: TGTGCCATCAGTTCAAGCGTGGCCAGGGTATCTGAAGCTTTCTTT.

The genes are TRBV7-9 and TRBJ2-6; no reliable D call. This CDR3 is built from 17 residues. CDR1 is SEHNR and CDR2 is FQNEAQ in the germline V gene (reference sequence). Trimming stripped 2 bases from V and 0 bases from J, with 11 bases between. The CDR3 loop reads CASSLKAGPSGANVLTF. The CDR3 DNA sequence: TGTGCCAGCAGCTTAAAGGCAGGTCCCTCTGGGGCCAACGTCCTGACTTTC.

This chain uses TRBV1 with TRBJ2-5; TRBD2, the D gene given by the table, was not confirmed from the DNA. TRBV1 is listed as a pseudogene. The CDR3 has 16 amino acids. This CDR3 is CTSSLPADPLSETQYF. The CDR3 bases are TGCACCAGCAGCCTCCCTGCGGATCCCCTATCGGAGACCCAGTACTTC.

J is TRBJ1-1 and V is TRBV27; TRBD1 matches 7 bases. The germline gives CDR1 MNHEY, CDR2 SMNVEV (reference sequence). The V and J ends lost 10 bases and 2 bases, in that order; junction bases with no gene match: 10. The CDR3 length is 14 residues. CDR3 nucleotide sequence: TGTGCCACCCGAGGGGACAGCCCCAACACTGAAGCTTTCTTT. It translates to CATRGDSPNTEAFF.

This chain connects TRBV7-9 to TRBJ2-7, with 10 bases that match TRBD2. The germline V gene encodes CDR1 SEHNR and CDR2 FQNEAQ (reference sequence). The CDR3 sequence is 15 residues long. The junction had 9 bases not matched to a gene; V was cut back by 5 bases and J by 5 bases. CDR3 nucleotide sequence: TGTGCCAGCAGCCGGGGGACTAGCGATCTCGACGAGCAGTACTTC. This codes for CASSRGTSDLDEQYF.

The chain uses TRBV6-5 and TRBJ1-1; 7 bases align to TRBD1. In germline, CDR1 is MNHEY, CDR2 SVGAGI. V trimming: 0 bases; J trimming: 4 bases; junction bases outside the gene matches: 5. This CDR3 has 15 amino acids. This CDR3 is CASSYSGGGATEAFF. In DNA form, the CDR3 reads TGTGCCAGCAGTTACTCTGGAGGGGGCGCCACTGAAGCTTTCTTT.

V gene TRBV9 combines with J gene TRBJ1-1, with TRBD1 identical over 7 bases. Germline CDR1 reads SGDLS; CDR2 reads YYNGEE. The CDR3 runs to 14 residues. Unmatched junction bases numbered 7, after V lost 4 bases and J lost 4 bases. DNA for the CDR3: TGTGCCAGCAGCCCTACAGGGGTTGGCACTGAAGCTTTCTTT. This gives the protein CASSPTGVGTEAFF.

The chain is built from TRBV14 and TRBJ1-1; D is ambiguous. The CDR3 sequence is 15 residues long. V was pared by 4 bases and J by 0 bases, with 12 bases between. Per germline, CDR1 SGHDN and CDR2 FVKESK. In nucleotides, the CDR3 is TGTGCCAGCAGCCGCTTGGGCAGGTTGAACACTGAAGCTTTCTTT. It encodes CASSRLGRLNTEAFF.

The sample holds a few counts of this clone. DNA of the CDR3: TGTGCCAGCCTAGCGGCTAGCACAGATACGCAGTATTTT. It specifies CASLAASTDTQYF. V and J are TRBV13 and TRBJ2-3; 7 bases map to TRBD2. CDR1 and CDR2 from the germline V gene are PRHDT and FYEKMQ (reference sequence). V lost 8 bases and J lost 0; bases outside the gene matches: 2. CDR3 size: 13 residues. Looking up the rest from reference TRBV13 and TRBJ2-3 gives the full variable domain: AAGVIQSPRHLIKEKRETATLKCYPIPRHDTVYWYQQGPGQDPQFLISFYEKMQSDKGSIPDRFSAQQFSDYHSELNMSSLELGDSALYFCASLAASTDTQYFGPGTRLTVL.

CDR3 in DNA: TGTGCCACCAGAGCCCCCGAGGGGACTAGCACAGATACGCAGTATTTT. Encoded protein: CATRAPEGTSTDTQYF. The rearrangement uses TRBV15 and TRBJ2-3; D is perhaps TRBD2 (6 bases). In germline, CDR1 is LNHNV, CDR2 YYDKDF (reference sequence). The germline V and J ends were trimmed by 6 bases and 0 bases, with 16 bases remaining between them. The CDR3 is 16 amino acids.

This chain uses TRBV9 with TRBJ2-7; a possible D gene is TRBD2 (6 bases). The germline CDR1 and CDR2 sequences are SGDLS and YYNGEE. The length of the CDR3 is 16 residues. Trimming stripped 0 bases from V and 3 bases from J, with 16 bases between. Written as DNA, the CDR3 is TGTGCCAGCAGCGTAGAGGGCGGGAATACTTTCTACGAGCAGTACTTC. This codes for CASSVEGGNTFYEQYF.

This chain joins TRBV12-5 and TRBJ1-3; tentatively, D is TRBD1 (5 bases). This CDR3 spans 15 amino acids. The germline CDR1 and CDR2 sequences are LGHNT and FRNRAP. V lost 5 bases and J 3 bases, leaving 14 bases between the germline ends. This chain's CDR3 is CASGPPTGYGNTIYF. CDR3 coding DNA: TGTGCTAGTGGTCCCCCCACAGGCTATGGAAACACCATATATTTT.

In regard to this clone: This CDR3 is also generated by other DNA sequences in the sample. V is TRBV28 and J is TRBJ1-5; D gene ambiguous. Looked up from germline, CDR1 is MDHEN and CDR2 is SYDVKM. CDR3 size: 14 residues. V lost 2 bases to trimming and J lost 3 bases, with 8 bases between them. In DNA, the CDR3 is TGTGCCAGCAGTTTAGGGCAGCCCAATCAGCCCCAGCATTTT. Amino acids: CASSLGQPNQPQHF.

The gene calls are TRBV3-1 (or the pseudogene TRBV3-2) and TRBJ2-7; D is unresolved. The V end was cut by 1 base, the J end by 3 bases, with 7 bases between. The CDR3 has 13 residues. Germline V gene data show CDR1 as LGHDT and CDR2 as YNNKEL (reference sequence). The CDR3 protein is CASSQGHNYEQYF. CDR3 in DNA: TGTGCCAGCAGCCAAGGCCACAACTACGAGCAGTACTTC.

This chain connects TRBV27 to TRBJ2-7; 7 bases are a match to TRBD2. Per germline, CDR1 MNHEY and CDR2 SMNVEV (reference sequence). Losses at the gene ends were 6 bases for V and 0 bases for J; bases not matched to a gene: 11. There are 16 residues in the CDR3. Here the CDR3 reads CASSPDRLADSYEQYF. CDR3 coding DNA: TGTGCCAGCAGCCCCGATAGGCTAGCGGACTCCTACGAGCAGTACTTC.

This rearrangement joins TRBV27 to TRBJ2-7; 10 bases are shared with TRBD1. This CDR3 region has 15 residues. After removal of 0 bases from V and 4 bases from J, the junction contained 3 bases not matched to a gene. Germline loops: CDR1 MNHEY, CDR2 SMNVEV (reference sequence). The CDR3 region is CASSLSRTGGYEQYF. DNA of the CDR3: TGTGCCAGCAGTTTATCAAGGACAGGGGGGTACGAGCAGTACTTC.

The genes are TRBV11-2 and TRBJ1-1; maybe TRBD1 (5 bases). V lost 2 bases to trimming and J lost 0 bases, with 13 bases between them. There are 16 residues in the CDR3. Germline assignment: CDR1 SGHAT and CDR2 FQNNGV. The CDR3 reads CASSLNIGHLNTEAFF. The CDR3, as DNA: TGTGCCAGCAGCTTAAACATCGGACACTTGAACACTGAAGCTTTCTTT.

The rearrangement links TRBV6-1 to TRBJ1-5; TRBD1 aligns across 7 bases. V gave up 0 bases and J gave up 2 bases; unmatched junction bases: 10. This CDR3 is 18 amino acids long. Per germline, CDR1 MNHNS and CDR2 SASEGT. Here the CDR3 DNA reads TGTGCCAGCAGTGAAGCGCGCCAGGGGGTATTGGGCAATCAGCCCCAGCATTTT. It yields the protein CASSEARQGVLGNQPQHF.

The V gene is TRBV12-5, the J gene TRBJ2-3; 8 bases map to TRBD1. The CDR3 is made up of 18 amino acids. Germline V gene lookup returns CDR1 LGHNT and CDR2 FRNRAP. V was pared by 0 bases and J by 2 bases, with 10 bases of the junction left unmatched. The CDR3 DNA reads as TGTGCTAGTGGTTTGGTACTCGGACAGGGCCATGTCACAGATACGCAGTATTTT. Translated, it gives CASGLVLGQGHVTDTQYF.

This CDR3 reads CASSSGFQETQYF. The CDR3 region has the DNA TGTGCCAGCAGCTCGGGGTTCCAAGAGACCCAGTACTTC. The gene calls are TRBV11-2 and TRBJ2-5, with D possibly TRBD2 on 5 matching bases. The CDR3 is 13 residues long. V lost 4 bases and J lost 1, with 7 bases in between. From germline, CDR1 is SGHAT and CDR2 FQNNGV.

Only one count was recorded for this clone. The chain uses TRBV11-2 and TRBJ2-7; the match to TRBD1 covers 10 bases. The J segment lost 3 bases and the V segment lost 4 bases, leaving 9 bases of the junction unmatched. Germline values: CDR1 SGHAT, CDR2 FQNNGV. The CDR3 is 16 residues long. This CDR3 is CASSSGRDRGYYEQYF. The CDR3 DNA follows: TGTGCCAGCAGCTCGGGCCGGGACAGGGGTTACTACGAGCAGTACTTC.

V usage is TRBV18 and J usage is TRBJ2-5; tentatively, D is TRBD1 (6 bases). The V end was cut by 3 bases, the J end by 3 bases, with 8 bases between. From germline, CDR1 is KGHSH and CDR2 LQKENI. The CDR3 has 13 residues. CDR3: CASSPGAEETQYF. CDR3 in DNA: TGTGCCAGCTCACCGGGGGCGGAAGAGACCCAGTACTTC.